The 17 T cell receptor beta chains reported below all come from one sample, sequenced in a study of blood T cell repertoires in COVID-19. Clones were read by immunoSEQ multiplex PCR, and TCRdb kept only the in-frame ones, dropping some. The sample yields more than 140,000 clones, 75% to 85% seen once. Sequencing input: peripheral blood. All receptors come from a woman aged 45-65 years in a cohort sampled during active or convalescent COVID-19.

This clone appeared a few times. The V and J genes are TRBV4-3 and TRBJ2-3; D is unresolved. CDR3 length equals 15 residues. The V end was cut by 2 bases, the J end by 2 bases, with 11 bases between. Per the germline V gene, CDR1 is LGHNA and CDR2 is YSLEER. The CDR3 here is CASSQKPTLTDTQYF. CDR3 nucleotides: TGCGCCAGCAGCCAAAAACCTACTCTCACAGATACGCAGTATTTT.

This chain links TRBV10-2 with TRBJ2-5, with TRBD1 matching 12 bases. V shed 8 bases and J 5 bases; nucleotides not matched to a gene: 6. Looked up from germline, CDR1 is WSHSY and CDR2 is SAAADI. The CDR3 has 14 amino acids. CDR3 sequence reads: CASAGTGGSETQYF. The CDR3 nucleotides are TGCGCCAGCGCGGGGACAGGGGGCTCGGAGACCCAGTACTTC.

CDR3 DNA: TGTGCCAGCAGCCCCGCCACGGGGTCCGACTACGAGCAGTACTTC. Encoded protein: CASSPATGSDYEQYF. The chain carries TRBV6-5 and TRBJ2-7; a weak D match, TRBD2 (5 bases). Germline values: CDR1 MNHEY, CDR2 SVGAGI. CDR3 length equals 15 residues. Trimming removed 6 bases at V and 3 bases at J, with 18 bases between.

J is TRBJ2-1 and V is TRBV27, with 14 bases fitting TRBD2. CDR3 length: 17 residues. V shed 1 base and J 8 bases; nucleotides not matched to a gene: 7. CDR1 is MNHEY and CDR2 is SMNVEV in the germline V gene (reference sequence). CDR3 bases: TGTGCCAGCAGTTTATACCCCGGACTAGCGGGAGGCGATGAGCAGTTCTTC. As protein: CASSLYPGLAGGDEQFF.

This clone was seen once. CDR3 region: CASSSLAGATDTQYF. The CDR3 coding sequence is TGTGCCAGCAGCTCGCTTGCGGGGGCAACAGATACGCAGTATTTT. The rearrangement links TRBV7-6 to TRBJ2-3; weak D call: TRBD2 (7 bases). CDR3 size: 15 residues. CDR1 and CDR2 (germline): SGHVS, FNYEAQ. Trimming left V 4 bases short and J 3 bases short, with 14 bases between.

This rearrangement joins TRBV6-4 to TRBJ2-5, with 9 bases that match TRBD2. This CDR3 region has 15 residues. Germline CDR1 reads MRHNA; CDR2 reads SNTAGT. V dropped 4 bases and J dropped 2; count of bases not matched to a gene: 5. This chain's CDR3 is CASSAIAGEQETQYF. CDR3 DNA sequence: TGTGCCAGCAGTGCTATAGCGGGGGAGCAAGAGACCCAGTACTTC.

The CDR3 DNA reads TGTGCCACCAGCAGAGCCCCACGGGAAGCTTTCTTT. Protein product: CATSRAPREAFF. This sequence joins TRBV15 and TRBJ1-1; no definite D call. The CDR3 is made up of 12 amino acids. Trimming took off 1 base at V and 8 bases at J, with 8 bases between the two ends. The germline gives CDR1 LNHNV, CDR2 YYDKDF (reference sequence).

The chain has TRBV13 and TRBJ2-2; 12 positions match TRBD2. J lost 6 bases, V lost 8 bases, and 19 bases had no gene match. This CDR3 region has 19 residues. Looked up from germline, CDR1 is PRHDT and CDR2 is FYEKMQ (reference sequence). DNA for the CDR3: TGTGCCAGCGACACCCGGAGACTAGCGGGGGCCTCGGGGTCCGGGGAGCTGTTTTTT. Translated, it gives CASDTRRLAGASGSGELFF.

The chain joins TRBV24-1 to TRBJ2-6; 10 bases fit TRBD1. V lost 4 bases, J lost 0 bases, and 11 bases stayed unmatched. Germline loops: CDR1 KGHDR, CDR2 SFDVKD. The CDR3 sequence is 20 residues long. DNA for the CDR3: TGTGCCACCAGTGACGCCCACGGGACAGGGGTCCCCTCTGGGGCCAACGTCCTGACTTTC. Protein product: CATSDAHGTGVPSGANVLTF.

J is TRBJ2-2 and V is TRBV11-2, with a possible D match to TRBD2 (6 bases). Germline values: CDR1 SGHAT, CDR2 FQNNGV. This CDR3 has 12 amino acids. V lost 5 bases and J 8 bases, leaving 9 bases between the germline ends. CDR3 in amino acids: CASSLAGGELFF. CDR3 DNA sequence: TGTGCCAGCAGCCTTGCGGGGGGGGAGCTGTTTTTT.

This clone was counted between two and nine times. The chain is built from TRBV12-5 and TRBJ2-2; D not resolved. V lost 6 bases to trimming and J lost 4 bases, with 6 bases between them. The CDR3 loop spans 12 amino acids. Per the germline V gene, CDR1 is LGHNT and CDR2 is FRNRAP. The CDR3 DNA sequence: TGTGCTAGTGGATATAGCACCGGGGAGCTGTTTTTT. Translated: CASGYSTGELFF.

This clone was recorded a few times. The gene calls are TRBV7-2 and TRBJ2-1; TRBD2 aligns across 10 bases. The CDR3 has 15 residues. J lost 9 bases, V lost 3 bases, and 8 bases had no gene match. Germline V CDR1 and CDR2: SGHTA, FQGNSA. The CDR3 reads CASSFLAGVSGEQFF. The DNA of the CDR3 is TGTGCCAGCAGCTTCCTAGCGGGGGTGTCCGGTGAGCAGTTCTTC.

J is TRBJ2-1 and V is TRBV19; 13 bases agree with TRBD2. The CDR3 is 15 residues long. Germline CDR1 LNHDA, CDR2 SQIVND (reference sequence). With 6 bases clipped from V and 8 bases from J, the junction kept 7 bases outside the gene matches. DNA for the CDR3: TGTGCCAGTAGGTTTACTAGCGGGGGGGCATATGAGCAGTTCTTC. This gives the protein CASRFTSGGAYEQFF.

V and J are TRBV12-3 or TRBV12-4 and TRBJ1-3; D gene uncertain. Trimming removed 3 bases at V and 3 bases at J, with 6 bases between. The CDR3 has 13 residues. The CDR3 DNA is TGTGCCAGCAGTTTCTCCGTTGGAAACACCATATATTTT. Translating gives CASSFSVGNTIYF.

CDR3 protein: CASSFHMDTQYF. The CDR3 coding sequence is TGCGCCAGCAGCTTTCACATGGATACGCAGTATTTT. The chain uses TRBV5-1 and TRBJ2-3; D gene unclear. CDR3 length equals 12 residues. V was clipped by 2 bases and J by 6 bases, with 7 bases between them. Germline CDR1 reads SGHRS; CDR2 reads YFSETQ.

The V gene is TRBV2, the J gene TRBJ2-1; 10 bases line up with TRBD2. V lost 6 bases and J lost 6; bases outside the gene matches: 8. This CDR3 is built from 15 residues. Germline CDR1 reads SNHLY; CDR2 reads FYNNEI. The CDR3 loop is CASRIKRGGINEQFF. The CDR3 DNA follows: TGTGCCAGCAGGATAAAGCGGGGGGGCATCAATGAGCAGTTCTTC.

The CDR3: CASSEYADRAGYTF. The CDR3 DNA reads as TGTGCCAGCAGTGAATATGCGGACAGGGCTGGCTACACCTTC. The chain carries TRBV25-1 and TRBJ1-2, with 8 positions matching TRBD1. The germline CDR1 and CDR2 sequences are MGHDK and SYGVNS. V gave up 0 bases and J gave up 7 bases; unmatched junction bases: 4. This CDR3 region has 14 residues.